The text below deals with one T cell receptor beta chain. This sample is drawn from a study of T cell repertoires in ileal Crohn's disease. For the study at large: About 36% were active smokers at surgery; median disease duration was roughly 7.9 years.

Time point reported: proximal margin of the surgical specimen (macroscopically non-inflamed). Clones were read by immunoSEQ multiplex PCR, and TCRdb kept only the in-frame ones, dropping some. The sample yields several thousand clones, 74% seen once. V shed 5 bases, J shed 1 base, and the junction held 7 bases outside the gene matches. The germline V gene encodes CDR1 SQVTM and CDR2 ANQGSEA. The length of the CDR3 is 15 residues. The specimen was ileal tissue. V usage is TRBV29-1 and J usage is TRBJ1-3; 8 nucleotides agree with TRBD1. This TCR was sampled from an adult with Crohn's disease. This chain's CDR3 is CSVLGTGASGNTIYF. For the CDR3, the DNA is TGCAGCGTTCTAGGGACAGGCGCTTCTGGAAACACCATATATTTT.